This T cell receptor (beta chain) was recorded in a study of blood T cell repertoires in COVID-19. Study background: Sample material is recorded as cDNA or gDNA derived from T cells, B-cell-depleted T cells, or PBMCs.

Trimming pared 3 bases from V and 0 bases from J, leaving 14 bases between. This CDR3 has 16 residues. Germline V lookup: CDR1 SGHAT, CDR2 FQNNGV. Original handling: Nucleated cell counts were estimated from reference gene primer amplification. Measured with immunoSEQ multiplex PCR; TCRdb has only the in-frame clones, and not every one. D and trimming come from the DNA, and the V and J calls and clone size come from that table. The table includes about 190,000 clones, 76% detected once. V gene TRBV11-2 combines with J gene TRBJ1-1; D unclear. The TCR originated in a woman between 45 and 60 years old with acute COVID-19. Sample: PBMCs or T cells enriched from blood (not recorded which). The CDR3 spells CASSFEGSRMNTEAFF. The CDR3 nucleotides read TGTGCCAGCAGCTTTGAGGGAAGTCGTATGAACACTGAAGCTTTCTTT.